This TCR beta chain was recovered during a study of blood T cell repertoires in COVID-19. Study at large: Italy, Spain and the United States were the sources of the convalescent and acute COVID-19 samples. PBMCs, B-cell-depleted T cells, or T cells provided the cDNA or gDNA that made up the material.

V lost 0 bases to trimming and J lost 2 bases; unmatched junction nucleotides: 4. Looked up from germline, CDR1 is SGHRS and CDR2 is YFSETQ. The CDR3 runs 16 residues. In the authors' methods: Amplification from reference gene primers served as the basis for estimated nucleated cell counts. The repertoire was sequenced with immunoSEQ multiplex PCR; TCRdb's copy has only in-frame clones and lacks some. V and J calls and clone size are copied from that table; D and trimming were computed from the DNA. Of over 85,000 clones detected, approximately 87% appear once; the ten largest clones hold 15% to 20%.

The V and J genes are TRBV5-1 and TRBJ2-3; 9 nucleotides match TRBD1. Sequencing used peripheral blood. The receptor comes from a human donor in a cohort sampled during active COVID-19. CDR3 coding DNA: TGCGCCAGCAGCTTGGACAGGGGGCCCTCCACAGATACGCAGTATTTT. As protein: CASSLDRGPSTDTQYF. The full variable domain, completed using reference TRBV5-1 and TRBJ2-3, is KAGVTQTPRYLIKTRGQQVTLSCSPISGHRSVSWYQQTPGQGLQFLFEYFSETQRNKGNFPGRFSGRQFSNSRSEMNVSTLELGDSALYLCASSLDRGPSTDTQYFGPGTRLTVL.